These 2 T cell receptor delta chains were all obtained from the same sample, sequenced in a study of γδ T cells in repeated Plasmodium falciparum infection. Vgamma9/Vdelta2+ and Vdelta2-negative gammadelta T cells were flow-sorted from PBMC for bulk sequencing. TCRdb fed the multiplex PCR reads to CATT. Here the sample spans 90,000 or so delta-chain clones, 0.8% to 1% being singletons. The sequenced material came from gamma-delta T cells from blood. The receptors shown here come from a pool of human donors (malaria-infected and uninfected, not separated).

A note on this clone: This likely came from a read error, as a far larger clone is one base away. Other DNA sequences in this sample translate to the same CDR3. The rearrangement joins TRDV1 to TRDJ1; TRDD3 is a possible D gene (5 bases). The CDR3 consists of 12 residues. Germline V gives CDR1 TSWWSYY, CDR2 QGS. CDR3 DNA sequence: TGTGCCCTTGGGGAACCCCCTTTGACACTCATCTTT. This sequence encodes CALGEPPLTLIF.

On this clone: The amino acid sequence in TCRdb belongs to a much larger clone and departs from this DNA's translation at residue 16, likely a sequencing read error; the sequence shown is translated from the DNA. This chain uses TRDV1 with TRDJ1, with 12 bases identical to TRDD3. This CDR3 spans 19 amino acids. The germline V gene has CDR1 TSWWSYY and CDR2 QGS. The CDR3 spells CALGDPSLGDTQGTDTLIF. DNA for the CDR3: TGTGCTCTTGGGGACCCTTCACTGGGGGATACTCAAGGGACCGATACACTCATCTTT.